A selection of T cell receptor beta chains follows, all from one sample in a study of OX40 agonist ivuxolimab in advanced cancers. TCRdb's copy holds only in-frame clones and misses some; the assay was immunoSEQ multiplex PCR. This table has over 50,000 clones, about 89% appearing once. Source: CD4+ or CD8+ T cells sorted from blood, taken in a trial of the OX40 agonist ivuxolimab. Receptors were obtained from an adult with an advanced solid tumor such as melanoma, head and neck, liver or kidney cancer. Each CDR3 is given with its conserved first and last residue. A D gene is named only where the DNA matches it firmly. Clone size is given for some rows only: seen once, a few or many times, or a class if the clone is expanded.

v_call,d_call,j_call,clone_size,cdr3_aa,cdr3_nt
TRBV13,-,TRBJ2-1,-,CASSLGSEQFF,TGTGCCAGCAGCTTAGGTAGTGAGCAGTTCTTC
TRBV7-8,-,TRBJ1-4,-,CASSLDRAPNEKLFF,TGTGCCAGCAGCTTAGACAGGGCGCCTAATGAAAAACTGTTTTTT
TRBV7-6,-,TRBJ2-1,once,CASSWGGPQGNEQFF,TGTGCCAGCAGCTGGGGGGGGCCCCAAGGCAATGAGCAGTTCTTC
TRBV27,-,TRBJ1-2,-,CASSPSTQTSYGYTF,TGTGCCAGCAGTCCCTCGACACAGACCTCCTATGGCTACACCTTC
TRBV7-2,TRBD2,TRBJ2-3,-,CASSILAGGTDTQYF,TGTGCCAGCAGCATACTAGCGGGAGGAACAGATACGCAGTATTTT
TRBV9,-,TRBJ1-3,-,CASSVADSSGNTIYF,TGTGCCAGCAGCGTAGCGGACAGCTCTGGAAACACCATATATTTT
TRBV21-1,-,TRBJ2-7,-,CASSNSGQGEQYF,TGTGCCAGCAGCAATTCCGGACAGGGCGAGCAGTACTTC
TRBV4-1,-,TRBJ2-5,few,CASSRTREETQYF,TGCGCCAGCAGCCGCACCCGCGAAGAGACCCAGTACTTC
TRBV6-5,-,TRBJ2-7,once,CASRMTGYEQYF,TGTGCCAGCAGAATGACAGGCTACGAGCAGTACTTC
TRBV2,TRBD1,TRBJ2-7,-,CASNPGQGAYEQYF,TGTGCCAGCAATCCAGGACAGGGGGCTTACGAGCAGTACTTC
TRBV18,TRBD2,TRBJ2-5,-,CASSPRSSGVETQYF,TGTGCCAGCTCACCAAGAAGTAGCGGGGTGGAGACCCAGTACTTC